These 32 T cell receptor beta chains share one sample of origin, sequenced in a study of PD-L1 blockade in urothelial cancer. Sequenced by immunoSEQ multiplex PCR; TCRdb stores in-frame clones only, minus some. This sample carries 85,000 to 95,000 clones, more than 70% of them seen once, and the ten largest clones take about 0.89%. Time point meaning: pretreatment peripheral blood. The source was PBMCs, collected around atezolizumab (anti-PD-L1) treatment. These receptors were taken from a woman older than 75 with urothelial cancer.

This clone has more than one count but fewer than ten. This chain links TRBV19 with TRBJ2-7; 7 nucleotides agree with TRBD2. The J segment lost 3 bases and the V segment lost 6 bases, leaving 11 bases of the junction unmatched. The CDR3 extends over 15 amino acids. CDR1 is LNHDA and CDR2 is SQIVND in the germline V gene (reference sequence). The CDR3 DNA reads as TGTGCCAGTAGCTTGGTGCCGGGAGGCCGCTACGAGCAGTACTTC. Its protein product is CASSLVPGGRYEQYF.

This clone was recorded only once. The chain couples TRBV27 to TRBJ2-7; D is perhaps TRBD1 (6 bases). The CDR3 extends over 13 amino acids. The germline V and J ends were trimmed by 6 bases and 7 bases, with 16 bases remaining between them. CDR1 and CDR2 (germline): MNHEY, SMNVEV (reference sequence). The CDR3: CASSTARGLEQYF. The CDR3 DNA sequence: TGTGCCAGCAGCACCGCCAGGGGTCTGGAGCAGTACTTC.

This rearrangement joins TRBV7-6 to TRBJ1-3, with D possibly being TRBD1 (5 bases). The V gene's germline CDR1 is SGHVS and CDR2 FNYEAQ. The CDR3 totals 14 residues. Trimming took off 1 base at V and 4 bases at J, with 8 bases between the two ends. The CDR3 coding sequence is TGTGCCAGCAGCTTAGGCCAGGGAGGAAACACCATATATTTT. Protein: CASSLGQGGNTIYF. Supplemented by reference TRBV7-6 and TRBJ1-3, the full variable domain reads GAGVSQSPRYKVTKRGQDVALRCDPISGHVSLYWYRQALGQGPEFLTYFNYEAQQDKSGLPNDRFSAERPEGSISTLTIQRTEQRDSAMYRCASSLGQGGNTIYFGEGSWLTVV.

The J gene is TRBJ2-7, the V gene TRBV28; D is perhaps TRBD1 (6 bases). V was trimmed by 0 bases and J by 0 bases, leaving 9 bases between them. This CDR3 region has 15 residues. The germline gives CDR1 MDHEN, CDR2 SYDVKM. The DNA for the CDR3 is TGTGCCAGCAGTTTATGGGGGGCAAGCTCCTACGAGCAGTACTTC. Its translation: CASSLWGASSYEQYF.

To note about this clone: The sample carries other DNA sequences with the same CDR3. The J gene is TRBJ2-1, the V gene TRBV29-1; 8 positions match TRBD2. Germline CDR1 reads SQVTM; CDR2 reads ANQGSEA. Trimming removed 3 bases from V and 4 bases from J; junction bases left unmatched: 2. CDR3 size: 13 residues. Here the CDR3 reads CSVDAGGYNEQFF. Written as DNA, the CDR3 is TGCAGCGTTGACGCGGGGGGATACAATGAGCAGTTCTTC.

The J gene is TRBJ2-1, the V gene TRBV11-2, with D possibly TRBD2 on 5 matching bases. The CDR3 totals 18 residues. Germline V CDR1 and CDR2: SGHAT, FQNNGV. Trimming cost V 5 bases and J 3 bases, with 23 bases left between them. The CDR3 bases are TGTGCCAGCAGCCCTGGACTGCTGCCCGGTTCAAACTACAATGAGCAGTTCTTC. Residues: CASSPGLLPGSNYNEQFF.

This chain connects TRBV10-3 to TRBJ2-5; 7 bases fit TRBD2. From germline, CDR1 is ENHRY and CDR2 SYGVKD. The CDR3 is 14 amino acids. The V segment lost 10 bases and the J segment 4 bases; nucleotides outside the gene matches: 12. Written as DNA, the CDR3 is TGTGCCACCGGAGCGGGGCGGGACCCAGAGACCCAGTACTTC. Translating it yields CATGAGRDPETQYF.

CDR3 amino acids: CASSPPRQRSSYNEQFF. DNA of the CDR3: TGTGCCAGCAGCCCCCCTCGACAGAGAAGCTCCTACAATGAGCAGTTCTTC. The genes are TRBV5-6 and TRBJ2-1, with D possibly TRBD1 on 5 matching bases. The V gene's germline CDR1 is SGHDT and CDR2 YYEEEE. The ends were cut back, 4 bases at V and 0 bases at J, with 17 bases in the middle. The CDR3 consists of 17 residues.

The V gene is TRBV10-3, the J gene TRBJ1-2; 9 nucleotides agree with TRBD1. The CDR3 sequence is 14 residues long. The germline gives CDR1 ENHRY, CDR2 SYGVKD. Trimming at V came to 3 bases and at J to 8 bases, leaving 7 bases not matched to a gene. The CDR3 region is CAISEVQGAEGYTF. The CDR3 DNA reads as TGTGCCATCAGTGAAGTACAGGGGGCCGAAGGCTACACCTTC.

The chain uses TRBV2 and TRBJ2-7; D not resolved. The CDR3 has 12 residues. Germline V gene sequence: CDR1 SNHLY, CDR2 FYNNEI. V was cut by 4 bases and J by 0 bases, with 4 bases left in between. CDR3 DNA sequence: TGTGCCAGCAGTGTCATCTCCTACGAGCAGTACTTC. Its translation is CASSVISYEQYF.

The count of this clone is one. This sequence joins TRBV27 and TRBJ1-1; 7 bases agree with TRBD1. Germline CDR1 is MNHEY and CDR2 is SMNVEV (reference sequence). The CDR3 contains 15 residues. Germline trimming cut 3 bases from V and 2 bases from J; bases unmatched to any gene: 6. The CDR3 here is CASSLPGTANTEAFF. The CDR3 DNA sequence: TGTGCCAGCAGTTTGCCCGGGACAGCCAACACTGAAGCTTTCTTT.

The V call is TRBV5-4, the J call TRBJ2-5; no clear D gene. The CDR3 covers 13 residues. Germline loops: CDR1 SGHNT, CDR2 YYREEE (reference sequence). The ends were cut back, 1 base at V and 3 bases at J, with 7 bases in the middle. CDR3 bases: TGTGCCAGCAGCTTGCAAACAGAAGAGACCCAGTACTTC. Amino acids: CASSLQTEETQYF.

This clone was picked up a small number of times. The rearrangement links TRBV5-4 to TRBJ1-1, with 7 bases lining up with TRBD1. Per germline, CDR1 SGHNT and CDR2 YYREEE (reference sequence). Trimming cost V 6 bases and J 0 bases; bases outside gene matches: 5. The CDR3 is 14 residues long. The CDR3 nucleotides read TGTGCCAGCACCCAGGACAGGATGAACACTGAAGCTTTCTTT. This translates into CASTQDRMNTEAFF. The full variable domain, with the rest looked up from reference TRBV5-4 and TRBJ1-1, is ETGVTQSPTHLIKTRGQQVTLRCSSQSGHNTVSWYQQALGQGPQFIFQYYREEENGRGNFPPRFSGLQFPNYSSELNVNALELDDSALYLCASTQDRMNTEAFFGQGTRLTVV.

The chain has TRBV2 and TRBJ2-3; 7 bases match TRBD2. Germline V gene data show CDR1 as SNHLY and CDR2 as FYNNEI. V was pared by 4 bases and J by 1 base, with 8 bases of the junction left unmatched. The CDR3 is 16 residues long. CDR3 bases: TGTGCCAGCAGTGCCCCGGGGGGTACCCGCACAGATACGCAGTATTTT. It specifies CASSAPGGTRTDTQYF. The variable domain in full, with the rest retrieved from reference TRBV2 and TRBJ2-3, is EPEVTQTPSHQVTQMGQEVILRCVPISNHLYFYWYRQILGQKVEFLVSFYNNEISEKSEIFDDQFSVERPDGSNFTLKIRSTKLEDSAMYFCASSAPGGTRTDTQYFGPGTRLTVL.

This chain links TRBV5-6 with TRBJ2-2, with unresolved D. Germline CDR1 is SGHDT and CDR2 is YYEEEE. The CDR3 contains 14 residues. V was pared by 0 bases and J by 2 bases, with 5 bases between. The CDR3 nucleotides read TGTGCCAGCAGCTTGGCGGTCAACACCGGGGAGCTGTTTTTT. It is translated as CASSLAVNTGELFF.

This rearrangement joins TRBV9 to TRBJ2-2; the D is unclear. Germline CDR1 and CDR2: SGDLS and YYNGEE. There are 13 residues in the CDR3. V lost 0 bases and J 8 bases, leaving 8 bases between the germline ends. CDR3 in DNA: TGTGCCAGCAGCGTAGTCGTCCTGGGGGAGCTGTTTTTT. It yields the protein CASSVVVLGELFF.

The chain joins TRBV4-1 to TRBJ2-7; 7 bases agree with TRBD1. This CDR3 spans 15 amino acids. Germline V gene sequence: CDR1 MGHRA, CDR2 YSYEKL. With 3 bases clipped from V and 3 bases from J, the junction kept 8 bases outside the gene matches. CDR3 bases: TGCGCCAGCAGCCAGCCGACAGGGCTGAGCTACGAGCAGTACTTC. This translates into CASSQPTGLSYEQYF.

The V gene is TRBV28, the J gene TRBJ1-1, with no clear D. V was trimmed by 8 bases and J by 1 base, leaving 5 bases between them. Germline V gene data show CDR1 as MDHEN and CDR2 as SYDVKM. The CDR3 covers 11 residues. The CDR3 is CASLRNTEAFF. The CDR3 region has the DNA TGTGCCAGCCTTAGGAACACTGAAGCTTTCTTT.

This clone was found once. The chain combines TRBV5-1 with TRBJ2-2; 10 bases are a match to TRBD1. V trimming: 0 bases; J trimming: 4 bases; junction bases outside the gene matches: 3. The CDR3 extends over 16 amino acids. The germline V gene has CDR1 SGHRS and CDR2 YFSETQ. This CDR3 is CASSLGDRGTTGELFF. The CDR3 DNA follows: TGCGCCAGCAGCTTGGGGGACAGGGGTACCACCGGGGAGCTGTTTTTT.

The V gene is TRBV9, the J gene TRBJ2-5, with 7 positions matching TRBD1. Germline assignment: CDR1 SGDLS and CDR2 YYNGEE. The trim removed 4 bases at V and 5 bases at J, leaving 5 bases unmatched. This CDR3 contains 13 residues. CDR3 nucleotide sequence: TGTGCCAGCAGCACGGGACAGTGGGAGACCCAGTACTTC. Translated: CASSTGQWETQYF.

This chain uses TRBV19 with TRBJ2-1; 14 nucleotides match TRBD2. With V trimmed by 2 bases and J by 6 bases, 6 bases remained unmatched. In germline, CDR1 is LNHDA, CDR2 SQIVND (reference sequence). This CDR3 has 17 residues. Written as DNA, the CDR3 is TGTGCCAGTAGTATACGGGGGACTAGCGGGAGTAGCAATGAGCAGTTCTTC. This gives the protein CASSIRGTSGSSNEQFF.

The V and J genes are TRBV28 and TRBJ2-7; D may be TRBD1 (6 bases). Trimming took off 7 bases at V and 5 bases at J, with 12 bases between the two ends. Germline V gene data show CDR1 as MDHEN and CDR2 as SYDVKM. The CDR3 has 12 residues. The CDR3 nucleotides read TGTGCCAGCACACCGAACAGGGACGAGCAGTACTTC. This encodes CASTPNRDEQYF.

In DNA, the CDR3 is TGTGCCAGCAGAGCCCTCGAGGTTGTCTGGGCCAACGTCCTGACTTTC. It translates to CASRALEVVWANVLTF. This chain links TRBV2 with TRBJ2-6; D gene uncertain. Germline loops: CDR1 SNHLY, CDR2 FYNNEI. CDR3 size: 16 residues. Between the trimmed V and J ends, which lost 6 bases and 5 bases, there was a span of 17 bases.

The chain joins TRBV10-3 to TRBJ1-3; 7 bases match TRBD1. Germline assignment: CDR1 ENHRY and CDR2 SYGVKD. This CDR3 spans 15 amino acids. Trimming removed 9 bases from V and 0 bases from J; junction bases left unmatched: 8. CDR3 in amino acids: CAIRLDRVSGNTIYF. The DNA for the CDR3 is TGTGCCATTCGGTTAGACAGGGTCTCTGGAAACACCATATATTTT.

The rearrangement joins TRBV5-1 to TRBJ1-4; D is possibly TRBD1 (5 bases). CDR1 SGHRS and CDR2 YFSETQ come from the germline V gene. The V and J ends lost 0 bases and 8 bases respectively, with 8 bases between them. CDR3 length: 13 amino acids. CDR3 sequence reads: CASSLAPGEKLFF. DNA of the CDR3: TGCGCCAGCAGCTTGGCCCCAGGGGAAAAACTGTTTTTT.

This chain uses TRBV5-1 with TRBJ2-4; 7 bases match TRBD2. CDR3 size: 17 residues. In germline, CDR1 is SGHRS, CDR2 YFSETQ. V was clipped by 4 bases and J by 3 bases; unmatched bases: 13. The CDR3 DNA follows: TGCGCCAGCAGCCAGACCCGACTAGCCGTTTTCAAAAACATTCAGTACTTC. As protein: CASSQTRLAVFKNIQYF.

The chain carries TRBV2 and TRBJ2-6; 7 bases fit TRBD1. This CDR3 comprises 20 residues. The V segment lost 1 base and the J segment 0 bases; nucleotides outside the gene matches: 12. Germline CDR1 and CDR2: SNHLY and FYNNEI. The chain's CDR3 is CASSEGGLTGWISGANVLTF. CDR3 coding DNA: TGTGCCAGCAGTGAAGGTGGCTTGACAGGGTGGATCTCTGGGGCCAACGTCCTGACTTTC.

The gene calls are TRBV25-1 and TRBJ2-7; 9 nucleotides align to TRBD2. Trimming removed 6 bases from V and 6 bases from J; junction bases left unmatched: 9. CDR3 size: 14 residues. Germline loops: CDR1 MGHDK, CDR2 SYGVNS. This CDR3 is CASRGLAKNGEQYF. The CDR3 region has the DNA TGTGCCAGCAGAGGACTAGCGAAGAACGGCGAGCAGTACTTC.

The genes are TRBV5-1 and TRBJ2-1; a possible D gene is TRBD1 (6 bases). Per the germline V gene, CDR1 is SGHRS and CDR2 is YFSETQ. Trimming removed 4 bases from V and 5 bases from J, with 10 bases in between. This CDR3 region has 13 residues. CDR3 bases: TGCGCCAGCAGCCCGGGGACAAACAATGAGCAGTTCTTC. Translated, it gives CASSPGTNNEQFF. Full variable domain (missing parts from reference TRBV5-1 and TRBJ2-1): KAGVTQTPRYLIKTRGQQVTLSCSPISGHRSVSWYQQTPGQGLQFLFEYFSETQRNKGNFPGRFSGRQFSNSRSEMNVSTLELGDSALYLCASSPGTNNEQFFGPGTRLTVL.

The chain uses TRBV11-1 and TRBJ1-1; D unresolved. The length of the CDR3 is 13 residues. Trimming cost V 2 bases and J 2 bases, with 6 bases left between them. CDR1 and CDR2 from the germline V gene are SGHAT and FQDESV (reference sequence). The CDR3 here is CASSLYSNTEAFF. CDR3 coding DNA: TGTGCCAGCAGCTTATACAGCAACACTGAAGCTTTCTTT. The variable domain in full, completed from reference TRBV11-1 and TRBJ1-1, reads EAEVAQSPRYKITEKSQAVAFWCDPISGHATLYWYRQILGQGPELLVQFQDESVVDDSQLPKDRFSAERLKGVDSTLKIQPAELGDSAMYLCASSLYSNTEAFFGQGTRLTVV.

The chain combines TRBV11-2 with TRBJ2-7; maybe TRBD1 (5 bases). Germline V CDR1 and CDR2: SGHAT, FQNNGV. Trimming removed 1 base from V and 2 bases from J, with 12 bases in between. The CDR3 covers 15 residues. The CDR3 coding sequence is TGTGCCAGCAGCTTAGGCAACAGGCTCACCTACGAGCAGTACTTC. Its protein product is CASSLGNRLTYEQYF.

This chain connects TRBV5-1 to TRBJ1-1; D unclear. With 1 base removed from V and 7 bases from J, the gap between germline ends came to 11 bases. Germline V gene data show CDR1 as SGHRS and CDR2 as YFSETQ. CDR3 size: 13 residues. The CDR3 coding sequence is TGCGCCAGCAGCTTGATGGCGGGTGTTGAAGCTTTCTTT. Translating gives CASSLMAGVEAFF. Full variable domain (remainder filled in from reference TRBV5-1 and TRBJ1-1): KAGVTQTPRYLIKTRGQQVTLSCSPISGHRSVSWYQQTPGQGLQFLFEYFSETQRNKGNFPGRFSGRQFSNSRSEMNVSTLELGDSALYLCASSLMAGVEAFFGQGTRLTVV.